Below, 31 T cell receptor beta chains from the same sample are listed, as sequenced in a study of naive and memory T cell subsets. Whole-study results and caveats: Especially in CD8 cells, naive repertoires contained a few larger clonotypes, possibly CD45RA-re-expressing memory cells.

An equimolar mix of two oligonucleotides served as the beta constant-region primer for TRBC1 and TRBC2. The ligated cDNA underwent four PCR rounds using SP2 and nested alpha and beta constant-region primers. TCRdb reprocessed the UMI-ligation and nested PCR reads via MiXCR and lists one record per CDR3 protein. The table lists over 110,000 distinct CDR3 sequences, under 25% of them singletons, with roughly 0.68% in the top ten. The antigens for these receptors are not known. The sequenced material came from naive CD8+ T cells from blood. The source of these receptors is a human donor in good health.

This clonotype was detected a few times. The J gene is TRBJ1-1, the V gene TRBV16; 8 bases are shared with TRBD1. V was pared by 0 bases and J by 7 bases, with 7 bases of the junction left unmatched. The germline V gene has CDR1 KGHSY and CDR2 FQNENV. CDR3 length: 15 residues. In DNA, the CDR3 is TGTGCCAGCAGCCAATCAGCCATTGGACAGGGTGAAGCTTTCTTT. Its protein product is CASSQSAIGQGEAFF.

The chain links TRBV27 to TRBJ2-7, with D possibly matching TRBD2 (7 bases). The CDR3 has 15 residues. V dropped 0 bases and J dropped 1 base, with 10 bases sitting between them. Germline CDR1 is MNHEY and CDR2 is SMNVEV (reference sequence). The DNA of the CDR3 is TGTGCCAGCAGTTTATCTGGGGGGGCATCCTACGAGCAGTACTTC. Residues: CASSLSGGASYEQYF.

This clonotype was counted a few times. CDR3 DNA: TGTGCCAGCAGTTTATCGAGAGGGGGACTGAACACTGAAGCTTTCTTT. Amino acid sequence: CASSLSRGGLNTEAFF. The rearrangement joins TRBV27 to TRBJ1-1; TRBD1 is a possible D gene (6 bases). The ends were cut back, 0 bases at V and 0 bases at J, with 11 bases in the middle. This CDR3 comprises 16 residues. The germline V gene has CDR1 MNHEY and CDR2 SMNVEV (reference sequence).

The V gene is TRBV12-5, the J gene TRBJ2-1; no definite D call. This CDR3 has 13 amino acids. Looked up from germline, CDR1 is LGHNT and CDR2 is FRNRAP. V shed 5 bases and J shed 7 bases, with 12 bases lying between them. CDR3 bases: TGTGCTAGTGGTCCACCGTACGCTAATGAGCAGTTCTTC. Its protein is CASGPPYANEQFF.

This clonotype was seen just once. The chain joins TRBV5-1 to TRBJ2-7; D might be TRBD1 or TRBD2, each matching 5 bases. CDR3 length: 15 amino acids. The V and J ends lost 3 bases and 2 bases respectively, with 15 bases between them. The V gene's germline CDR1 is SGHRS and CDR2 YFSETQ. The CDR3 nucleotides read TGCGCCAGCAGCTGGACCGGGACCGGTACCTACGAGCAGTACTTC. This encodes CASSWTGTGTYEQYF.

This clonotype was detected only a few times. The rearrangement joins TRBV28 to TRBJ2-1; 7 bases map to TRBD1. CDR1 and CDR2 (germline): MDHEN, SYDVKM. This CDR3 contains 14 residues. Unmatched junction bases numbered 3, after V lost 6 bases and J lost 1 base. The CDR3 nucleotides are TGTGCCAGCAGCCCGGACAGGTCCTACAATGAGCAGTTCTTC. This codes for CASSPDRSYNEQFF.

The sample holds a few counts of this clonotype. CDR3 coding DNA: TGCAGTGCTAGAGGACGGACGGGCCTCTACGAGCAGTACTTC. Its translation: CSARGRTGLYEQYF. The chain links TRBV20-1 to TRBJ2-7; unclear D gene. V dropped 1 base and J dropped 3 bases, with 13 bases sitting between them. The CDR3 has 14 amino acids. The germline CDR1 and CDR2 sequences are DFQATT and SNEGSKA (reference sequence).

The V and J genes are TRBV6-2 or TRBV6-3 and TRBJ2-2; D remains unclear. Trimming removed 0 bases at V and 1 base at J, with 3 bases between. The germline gives CDR1 MNHEY, CDR2 SVGEGT. This CDR3 has 14 residues. The CDR3 DNA reads TGTGCCAGCAGTTACTCAGGGAACACCGGGGAGCTGTTTTTT. As protein: CASSYSGNTGELFF.

The rearrangement joins TRBV12-3 or TRBV12-4 to TRBJ2-3, with 12 positions matching TRBD2. With 3 bases clipped from V and 6 bases from J, the junction kept 7 bases outside the gene matches. The CDR3 covers 16 residues. CDR3: CASSFSPSGRVDTQYF. The CDR3 DNA reads TGTGCCAGCAGTTTTAGTCCTAGCGGGAGGGTTGATACGCAGTATTTT.

J is TRBJ2-1 and V is TRBV20-1; 7 bases line up with TRBD2. This CDR3 is built from 19 residues. The germline V gene has CDR1 DFQATT and CDR2 SNEGSKA (reference sequence). J was trimmed by 8 bases and V by 5 bases; bases with no gene match: 27. CDR3 sequence reads: CSAPHRTAGDPDLWDEQFF. As DNA, the CDR3 is TGCAGTGCTCCTCACCGGACGGCGGGAGACCCTGATCTTTGGGATGAGCAGTTCTTC.

This clonotype was recorded a few times. The chain links TRBV7-8 to TRBJ2-1; 9 positions match TRBD2. Germline loops: CDR1 SGHVS, CDR2 FQNEAQ. V lost 1 base to trimming and J lost 1 base; unmatched junction nucleotides: 8. There are 18 residues in the CDR3. The CDR3 loop reads CASSLVLSSGKSYNEQFF. The CDR3 region has the DNA TGTGCCAGCAGCTTAGTGCTTTCTAGCGGGAAATCCTACAATGAGCAGTTCTTC.

The chain recombines TRBV7-9 with TRBJ2-1, with TRBD2 identical over 7 bases. There are 13 residues in the CDR3. Trimming at V came to 11 bases and at J to 8 bases, leaving 12 bases not matched to a gene. Germline V gives CDR1 SEHNR, CDR2 FQNEAQ (reference sequence). The CDR3 is CALVPGLRDEQFF. In DNA, the CDR3 is TGTGCCTTAGTACCGGGACTAAGGGATGAGCAGTTCTTC.

This clonotype was counted between two and nine times. The rearrangement joins TRBV27 to TRBJ2-2, with a tentative D call TRBD2 (6 bases). CDR1 MNHEY and CDR2 SMNVEV come from the germline V gene (reference sequence). The CDR3 is 15 amino acids. Trimming stripped 3 bases from V and 5 bases from J, with 13 bases between. The CDR3 region has the DNA TGTGCCAGCAGTTTGGAACGGGAGAAGACCGGGGAGCTGTTTTTT. As protein: CASSLEREKTGELFF.

CDR3 loop: CSASNEVWILDEQFF. As DNA, the CDR3 is TGCAGTGCTAGCAATGAGGTATGGATCCTCGATGAGCAGTTCTTC. The chain has TRBV20-1 and TRBJ2-1, with D unresolved. Deletions cut 3 bases from V and 8 bases from J, with 20 bases between. Germline-derived CDR1 and CDR2 are DFQATT and SNEGSKA (reference sequence). The CDR3 runs to 15 residues.

This clonotype occurred a few times. CDR3 DNA: TGCAGTGCTCGACAGGGAAATCAGCCCCAGCATTTT. Translated: CSARQGNQPQHF. This chain uses TRBV20-1 with TRBJ1-5; 7 positions match TRBD1. The CDR3 spans 12 residues. V lost 5 bases to trimming and J lost 4 bases; unmatched junction nucleotides: 2. Germline lookup yields CDR1 DFQATT and CDR2 SNEGSKA (reference sequence).

This clonotype was seen a few times. This chain joins TRBV27 and TRBJ2-7; no reliable D call. This CDR3 has 14 residues. CDR1 MNHEY and CDR2 SMNVEV come from the germline V gene (reference sequence). The V and J ends lost 4 bases and 5 bases respectively, with 15 bases between them. The CDR3 DNA sequence: TGTGCCAGCAGTTACGGGTCACCCCAGAACGAGCAGTACTTC. It translates to CASSYGSPQNEQYF.

This clonotype was counted only a few times. The rearrangement uses TRBV20-1 and TRBJ1-5; D is possibly TRBD1 (5 bases). CDR1 and CDR2 from the germline V gene are DFQATT and SNEGSKA (reference sequence). Trimming removed 0 bases from V and 2 bases from J, with 8 bases in between. This CDR3 region has 14 residues. CDR3 protein: CSARDRGGNQPQHF. The CDR3 nucleotides read TGCAGTGCTAGAGACCGGGGGGGCAATCAGCCCCAGCATTTT.

The chain carries TRBV7-8 and TRBJ2-1; 12 bases match TRBD2. The CDR3 loop spans 17 amino acids. V gave up 2 bases and J gave up 7 bases; unmatched junction bases: 9. Germline-derived CDR1 and CDR2 are SGHVS and FQNEAQ. In DNA form, the CDR3 reads TGTGCCAGCAGCTTAACTAGCGGGAGGTTTTTTGGGAATGAGCAGTTCTTC. This encodes CASSLTSGRFFGNEQFF.

This clonotype has more than one count but fewer than ten. V is TRBV6-2 or TRBV6-3 and J is TRBJ2-1; 10 nucleotides align to TRBD2. The germline CDR1 and CDR2 sequences are MNHEY and SVGEGT. J lost 10 bases, V lost 3 bases, and 0 bases had no gene match. CDR3 length equals 12 residues. The CDR3 spells CASSYSGREQFF. CDR3 bases: TGTGCCAGCAGTTATAGCGGGAGGGAGCAGTTCTTC.

The V and J genes are TRBV7-8 and TRBJ2-7; D perhaps matches TRBD2 (5 bases). Looked up from germline, CDR1 is SGHVS and CDR2 is FQNEAQ. The CDR3 totals 14 residues. V lost 1 base and J 6 bases, leaving 13 bases between the germline ends. The CDR3 nucleotides read TGTGCCAGCAGCTTAGAGGGTAGCGAAGCCGAGCAGTACTTC. Encoded protein: CASSLEGSEAEQYF.

In this sample, this clonotype turned up a few times. This chain uses TRBV28 with TRBJ2-5; 8 nucleotides align to TRBD2. Germline values: CDR1 MDHEN, CDR2 SYDVKM. This CDR3 comprises 14 residues. V lost 5 bases and J lost 4; bases outside the gene matches: 6. In DNA form, the CDR3 reads TGTGCCAGCAGTCCCCATGGACTAGCAGAGACCCAGTACTTC. This encodes CASSPHGLAETQYF. The complete variable domain, with remaining parts taken from reference TRBV28 and TRBJ2-5, reads DVKVTQSSRYLVKRTGEKVFLECVQDMDHENMFWYRQDPGLGLRLIYFSYDVKMKEKGDIPEGYSVSREKKERFSLILESASTNQTSMYLCASSPHGLAETQYFGPGTRLLVL.

This clonotype showed up many times. This chain links TRBV4-1 with TRBJ2-7; D unresolved. The germline V gene has CDR1 MGHRA and CDR2 YSYEKL. The CDR3 totals 13 residues. Trimming took 0 bases from V and 2 from J, leaving 5 bases between them. This chain's CDR3 is CASSQETPYEQYF. CDR3 sequence (DNA): TGCGCCAGCAGCCAAGAGACTCCCTACGAGCAGTACTTC.

V gene TRBV20-1 combines with J gene TRBJ2-1, with 7 bases fitting TRBD2. Germline CDR1 and CDR2: DFQATT and SNEGSKA (reference sequence). Trimming cost V 3 bases and J 5 bases; bases outside gene matches: 7. The CDR3 extends over 14 amino acids. As DNA, the CDR3 is TGCAGTGCTAGGTTGAGACTAGCCGACAATGAGCAGTTCTTC. This encodes CSARLRLADNEQFF.

This clonotype appeared a single time. The chain couples TRBV6-6 to TRBJ2-5; no clear D gene. CDR3 size: 12 residues. Trimming left V 6 bases short and J 5 bases short, with 10 bases between. Germline V gives CDR1 MNHNY, CDR2 SVGAGI (reference sequence). The CDR3 spells CASRRGDETQYF. The CDR3 nucleotides are TGTGCCAGCAGGAGAGGAGATGAGACCCAGTACTTC.

This clonotype was seen only a few times. V usage is TRBV12-5 and J usage is TRBJ2-7; D is perhaps TRBD1 (6 bases). Germline loops: CDR1 LGHNT, CDR2 FRNRAP. This CDR3 comprises 14 residues. The V and J ends lost 6 bases and 3 bases respectively, with 15 bases between them. CDR3 sequence: CASGLTGTRYEQYF. CDR3 nucleotides: TGTGCTAGTGGCCTAACAGGGACCCGCTACGAGCAGTACTTC. Full variable domain (missing parts from reference TRBV12-5 and TRBJ2-7): DARVTQTPRHKVTEMGQEVTMRCQPILGHNTVFWYRQTMMQGLELLAYFRNRAPLDDSGMPKDRFSAEMPDATLATLKIQPSEPRDSAVYFCASGLTGTRYEQYFGPGTRLTVT.

Of note for this clonotype: The germline gene is not matched at one end of the junction; a read error may be the cause. The gene calls are TRBV3-1 and TRBJ2-1, with D perhaps assigned TRBD1 or TRBD2 (5 bases each). Germline CDR1 LGHDT, CDR2 YNNKEL (reference sequence). This CDR3 has 16 residues. The CDR3: CVSRDGSISSYNEQFF. Written as DNA, the CDR3 is TGTGTCAGCCGGGACGGGTCAATAAGCTCCTACAATGAGCAGTTCTTC.

There are a few counts of this clonotype. The gene calls are TRBV27 and TRBJ1-2; 11 nucleotides line up with TRBD1. The ends lost 4 bases at V and 7 bases at J; junction bases unmatched: 5. The CDR3 is 14 residues long. CDR1 and CDR2 from the germline V gene are MNHEY and SMNVEV (reference sequence). In DNA form, the CDR3 reads TGTGCCAGCAGTTGGGGACAGGGGGTAGGTGGCTACACCTTC. Its protein product is CASSWGQGVGGYTF.

Only a few counts were recorded for this clonotype. The V gene is TRBV7-3, the J gene TRBJ2-3; D unresolved. The germline CDR1 and CDR2 sequences are SGHTA and FQGTGA. The CDR3 spans 14 residues. V shed 1 base and J shed 3 bases, with 8 bases lying between them. CDR3: CASSLIASTDTQYF. CDR3 sequence (DNA): TGTGCCAGCAGCTTAATTGCATCTACAGATACGCAGTATTTT.

This clonotype was seen a few times. The V and J genes are TRBV6-1 and TRBJ1-5; 10 bases agree with TRBD1. Germline V gene sequence: CDR1 MNHNS, CDR2 SASEGT. The ends lost 6 bases at V and 7 bases at J; junction bases unmatched: 6. The CDR3 has 14 amino acids. Here the CDR3 DNA reads TGTGCCAGCAGGGAGACAGGGGGCTTACAGCCCCAGCATTTT. Protein: CASRETGGLQPQHF.

The chain combines TRBV6-5 with TRBJ1-3; D uncertain. Germline values: CDR1 MNHEY, CDR2 SVGAGI. V lost 0 bases and J 1 base, leaving 13 bases between the germline ends. This CDR3 comprises 17 residues. In nucleotides, the CDR3 is TGTGCCAGCAGTTACTCGGCGACGGACTTTTCTGGAAACACCATATATTTT. It specifies CASSYSATDFSGNTIYF.

The sample holds a few counts of this clonotype. The gene calls are TRBV7-9 and TRBJ2-7; 11 bases are shared with TRBD1. The length of the CDR3 is 15 residues. Trimming cost V 5 bases and J 6 bases; bases outside gene matches: 9. Germline-derived CDR1 and CDR2 are SEHNR and FQNEAQ (reference sequence). CDR3 sequence reads: CASSAPGTGGSEQYF. The CDR3 DNA reads as TGTGCCAGCAGCGCCCCCGGGACAGGGGGGAGCGAGCAGTACTTC.